This TCR beta chain was retrieved from a study of CD8 T cells in ankylosing spondylitis (dated by TCRdb to 2016 to 2017). Regarding the complete study: The study profiled T cell receptor beta repertoires in healthy donors and ankylosing spondylitis patients to find disease-linked TCR variants. The whole study cohort included over a hundred healthy donors and about two dozen ankylosing spondylitis patients. Peripheral blood was sampled, and synovial fluid was additionally collected from ankylosing spondylitis patients.

Reading from cysteine to phenylalanine, the CDR3 counts 15 amino acids. Only CDR3 DNA is held: 45 bases, read in frame from base 1. According to the germline V gene, CDR1 reads SGHTA and CDR2 reads FQGNSA. V is reduced by 4 bases and J by 0 bases, leaving a spacing of 12 bases between them. Overall study outcomes, separate from this receptor: Some motif variants were previously reported in synovial fluid and blood of reactive arthritis patients, suggesting common disease-initiation mechanisms. The disease-linked clones were reported to be significantly enriched in matched synovial fluid samples from ankylosing spondylitis patients. Blood from ankylosing spondylitis patients appeared to be characterized by a TCR beta motif composed of roughly 8 highly homologous amino acid variants. The disease-linked clones showed a CD8+ phenotype and occurred at relatively low frequencies in peripheral blood.

As for this clonotype: There is no known antigen for this receptor. It has no much larger one-base neighbor in the sample; base qualities were not kept.

These reads were obtained on an Illumina HiSeq 2500. Quantitative 5'-RACE with molecular barcodes was the method used to prepare the TCR beta libraries. The authors' analysis ran thus. Disease-linked TCR variants were identified with a new computational method built on a probabilistic model of VDJ rearrangement. Clones were called with MiXCR by TCRdb after fastp trimmed the public reads at Q25, and only in-frame beta chains were retained. Entries are consolidated by CDR3 protein sequence, retaining the most common genes and DNA. TCRdb's processing, not the authors', yielded these V and J calls. A total of 200,000 to 250,000 distinct CDR3 sequences appear in this sample, roughly a tenth of them only once. The top ten hold about 20% of the sample.

This chain is built from TRBV7-2 and TRBJ1-2, and perhaps TRBD1 as D gene, on 6 matching bases. The TCR originated in a male donor with ankylosing spondylitis or in good health (not recorded which). Source material: blood, either unsorted or a sorted T cell fraction (not recorded which). The CDR3 has the sequence CASSSNRAANYGYTF. The nucleotides are TGTGCCAGCAGCTCCAACAGGGCAGCTAACTATGGCTACACCTTC.